This T cell receptor (beta chain) was sequenced in a study of T cells expressing NK-cell markers. Study-level information: The TCR beta repertoires originated in sorted CD3+CD56+NKG2C+, CD3+CD56+NKG2C- and CD3+CD56-NKG2C+ T cells. Serological testing identified seven of the eight sequenced donors as HCMV-seropositive and one as seronegative.

The CDR3 runs to 13 residues. CDR1 and CDR2 from the germline V gene are KGHSH and LQKENI. TCRdb derives one entry per CDR3 protein from the 5' RACE reads, leaving out DNA. The table for this sample gives 440,000 or so distinct CDR3 sequences. V and J are TRBV18 and TRBJ1-6. This clonotype was sampled from a woman aged 18 to 75 in good health. Sequencing used blood T cells: a sorted CD56 or NKG2C T cell subset, CD4+ or CD8+ T cells, or bulk PBMC T cells (not recorded which). The CDR3 sequence: CASYRESGSPLHF.